This TCR beta chain was sequenced in a study of response to subunit inactivated influenza vaccine. The length of the CDR3 is 16 residues. Germline values: CDR1 LGHNT, CDR2 FRNRAP. Trimming left V 1 base short and J 2 bases short, with 13 bases between. Study results and caveats: T cells newly recruited by each seasonal influenza vaccination are few, the authors suggested.

Note on this clonotype: Its antigen is unknown.

TCRdb reprocessed the RT-PCR reads via MiXCR and lists one record per CDR3 protein. The sample consists of about 780,000 distinct CDR3 sequences, approximately 18% of them appearing once. The source is a man in his fifties or sixties who received an inactivated influenza vaccine. The chain recombines TRBV12-5 with TRBJ2-3; D is perhaps TRBD1 (5 bases). The specimen comprised PBMCs from blood, sampled less than 6 days after vaccination. CDR3 protein: CASGLGIGAPTDTQYF. As DNA, the CDR3 is TGTGCTAGTGGTTTGGGGATAGGGGCCCCCACAGATACGCAGTATTTT. Using reference TRBV12-5 and TRBJ2-3 for the parts outside the CDR3, the full variable domain is DARVTQTPRHKVTEMGQEVTMRCQPILGHNTVFWYRQTMMQGLELLAYFRNRAPLDDSGMPKDRFSAEMPDATLATLKIQPSEPRDSAVYFCASGLGIGAPTDTQYFGPGTRLTVL.